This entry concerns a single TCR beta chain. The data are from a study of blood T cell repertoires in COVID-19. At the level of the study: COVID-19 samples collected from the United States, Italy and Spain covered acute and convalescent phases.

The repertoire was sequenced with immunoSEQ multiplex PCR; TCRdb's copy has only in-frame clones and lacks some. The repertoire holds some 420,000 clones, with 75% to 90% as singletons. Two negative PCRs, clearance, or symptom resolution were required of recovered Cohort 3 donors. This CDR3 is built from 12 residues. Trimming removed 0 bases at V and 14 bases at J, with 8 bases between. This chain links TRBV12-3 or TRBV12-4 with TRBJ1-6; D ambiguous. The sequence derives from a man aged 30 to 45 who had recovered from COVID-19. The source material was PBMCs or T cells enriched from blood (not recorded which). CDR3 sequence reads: CASSLALAALHF. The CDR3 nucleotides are TGTGCCAGCAGTTTAGCGCTGGCAGCCCTCCACTTT.